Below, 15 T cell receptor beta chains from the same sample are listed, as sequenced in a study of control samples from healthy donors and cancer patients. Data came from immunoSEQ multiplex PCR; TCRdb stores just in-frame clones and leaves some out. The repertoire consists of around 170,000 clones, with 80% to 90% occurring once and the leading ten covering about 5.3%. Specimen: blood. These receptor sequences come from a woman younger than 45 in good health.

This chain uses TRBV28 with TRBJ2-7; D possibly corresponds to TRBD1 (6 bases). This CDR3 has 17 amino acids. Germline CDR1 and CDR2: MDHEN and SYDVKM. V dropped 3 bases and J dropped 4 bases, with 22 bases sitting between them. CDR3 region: CASSFDYGRQAEYEQYF. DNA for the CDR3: TGTGCCAGCAGTTTTGATTACGGAAGACAGGCGGAATACGAGCAGTACTTC.

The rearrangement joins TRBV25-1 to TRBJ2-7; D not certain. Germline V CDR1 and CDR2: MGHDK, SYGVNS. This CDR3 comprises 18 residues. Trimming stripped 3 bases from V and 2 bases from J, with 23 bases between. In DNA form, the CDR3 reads TGTGCCAGCAGTGACCCTAACCCCCGCTCCACAACTCCCTACGAGCAGTACTTC. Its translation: CASSDPNPRSTTPYEQYF.

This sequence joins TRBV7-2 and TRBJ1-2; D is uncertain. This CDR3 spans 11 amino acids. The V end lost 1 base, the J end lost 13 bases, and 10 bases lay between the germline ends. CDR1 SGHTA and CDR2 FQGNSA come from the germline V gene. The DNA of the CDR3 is TGTGCCAGCAGCTTAGTGGGTTTCCCCACCTTC. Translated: CASSLVGFPTF. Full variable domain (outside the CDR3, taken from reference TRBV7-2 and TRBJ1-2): GAGVSQSPSNKVTEKGKDVELRCDPISGHTALYWYRQSLGQGLEFLIYFQGNSAPDKSGLPSDRFSAERTGGSVSTLTIQRTQQEDSAVYLCASSLVGFPTFGSGTRLTVV.

CDR3 protein: CSASGRGLPDATNEKLFF. The CDR3 nucleotides read TGCAGTGCTAGTGGTAGGGGCCTACCCGATGCAACTAATGAAAAACTGTTTTTT. The genes are TRBV20-1 and TRBJ1-4; maybe TRBD1 (5 bases). Germline V CDR1 and CDR2: DFQATT, SNEGSKA (reference sequence). V was cut by 3 bases and J by 0 bases, with 20 bases left in between. The CDR3 covers 18 residues.

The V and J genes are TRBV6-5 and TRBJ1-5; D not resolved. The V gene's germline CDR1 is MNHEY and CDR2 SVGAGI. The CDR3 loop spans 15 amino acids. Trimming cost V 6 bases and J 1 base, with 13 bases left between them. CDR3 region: CASRKEGLSNQPQHF. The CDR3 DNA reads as TGTGCCAGCAGGAAAGAAGGTTTAAGCAATCAGCCCCAGCATTTT.

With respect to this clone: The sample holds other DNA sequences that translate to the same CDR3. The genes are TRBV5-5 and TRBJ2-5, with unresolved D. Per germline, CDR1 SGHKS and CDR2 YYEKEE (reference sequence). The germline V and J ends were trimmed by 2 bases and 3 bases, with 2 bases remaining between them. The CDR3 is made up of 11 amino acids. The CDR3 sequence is CASSLEETQYF. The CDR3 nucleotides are TGTGCCAGCAGCTTAGAAGAGACCCAGTACTTC.

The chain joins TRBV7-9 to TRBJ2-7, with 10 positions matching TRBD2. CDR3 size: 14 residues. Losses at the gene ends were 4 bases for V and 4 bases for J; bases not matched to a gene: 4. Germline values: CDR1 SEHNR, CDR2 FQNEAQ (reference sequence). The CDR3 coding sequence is TGTGCCAGCAGCTCAGCGGGAGGGCTTTACGAGCAGTACTTC. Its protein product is CASSSAGGLYEQYF.

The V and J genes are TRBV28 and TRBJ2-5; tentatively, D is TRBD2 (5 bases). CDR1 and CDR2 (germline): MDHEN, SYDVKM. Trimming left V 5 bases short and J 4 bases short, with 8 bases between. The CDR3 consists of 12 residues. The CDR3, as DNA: TGTGCCAGCAGTGGAGGCAGAGAGACCCAGTACTTC. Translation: CASSGGRETQYF.

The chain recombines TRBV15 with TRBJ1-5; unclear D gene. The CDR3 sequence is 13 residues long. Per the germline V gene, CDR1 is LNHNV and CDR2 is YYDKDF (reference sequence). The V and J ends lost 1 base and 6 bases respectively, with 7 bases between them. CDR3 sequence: CATSRAASQPQHF. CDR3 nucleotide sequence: TGTGCCACCAGCAGAGCCGCGAGTCAGCCCCAGCATTTT.

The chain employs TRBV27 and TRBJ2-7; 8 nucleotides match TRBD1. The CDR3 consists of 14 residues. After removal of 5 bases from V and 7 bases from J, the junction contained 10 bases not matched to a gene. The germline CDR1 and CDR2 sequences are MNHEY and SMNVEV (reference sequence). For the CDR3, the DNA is TGTGCCAGCAGTCCCGGGACAGGCGCTGGGGAGCAGTACGTC. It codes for CASSPGTGAGEQYV.

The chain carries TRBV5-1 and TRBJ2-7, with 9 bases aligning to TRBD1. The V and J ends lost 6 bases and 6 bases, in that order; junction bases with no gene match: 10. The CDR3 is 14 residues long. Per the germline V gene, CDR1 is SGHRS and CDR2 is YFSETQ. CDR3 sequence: CASTTGGADGEQYF. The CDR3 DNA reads TGCGCCAGCACCACAGGGGGCGCAGATGGCGAGCAGTACTTC.

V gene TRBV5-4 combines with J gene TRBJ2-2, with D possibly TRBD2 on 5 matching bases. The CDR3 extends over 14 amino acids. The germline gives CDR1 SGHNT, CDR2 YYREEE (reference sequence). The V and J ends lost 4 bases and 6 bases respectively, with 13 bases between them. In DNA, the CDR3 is TGTGCCAGCAGCGCATCTAGCCACTCCGGGGAGCTGTTTTTT. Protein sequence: CASSASSHSGELFF. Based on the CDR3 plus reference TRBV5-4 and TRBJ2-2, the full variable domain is ETGVTQSPTHLIKTRGQQVTLRCSSQSGHNTVSWYQQALGQGPQFIFQYYREEENGRGNFPPRFSGLQFPNYSSELNVNALELDDSALYLCASSASSHSGELFFGEGSRLTVL.

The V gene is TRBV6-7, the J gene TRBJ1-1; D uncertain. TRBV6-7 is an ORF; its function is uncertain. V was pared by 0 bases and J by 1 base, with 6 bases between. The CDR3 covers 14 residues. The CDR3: CASSYSVGNTEAFF. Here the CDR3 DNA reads TGTGCCAGCAGTTACTCCGTGGGGAACACTGAAGCTTTCTTT.

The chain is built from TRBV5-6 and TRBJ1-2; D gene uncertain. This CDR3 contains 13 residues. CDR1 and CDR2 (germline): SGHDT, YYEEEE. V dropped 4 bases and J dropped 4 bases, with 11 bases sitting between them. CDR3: CASSTRTGYGYTF. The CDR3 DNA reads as TGTGCCAGCAGCACCCGTACGGGCTATGGCTACACCTTC.

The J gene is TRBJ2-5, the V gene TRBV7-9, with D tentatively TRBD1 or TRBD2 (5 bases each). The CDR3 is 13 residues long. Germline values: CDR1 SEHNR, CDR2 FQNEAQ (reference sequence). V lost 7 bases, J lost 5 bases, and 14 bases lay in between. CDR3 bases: TGTGCCAGCACCCGGGGCGTCAGGGAGACCCAGTACTTC. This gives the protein CASTRGVRETQYF.